This T cell receptor (beta chain) derives from a study of read filtering for tumor transcriptome and immune sequencing. The overall study: TCR-mapped reads were about 3.5 to 11 million with IR-seq versus roughly 75 to 1,400 with RNA-seq. Findings of the study overall: RNA-seq captured clonotypes less deeply and reliably than IR-seq. Single-read clonotypes: 80% to 90% of IR-seq clonotypes (roughly 4% of reads), 65% to 75% of RNA-seq clonotypes (44.6% of reads). The sorted CD138-negative fraction was a mixed bone marrow immune population, not purified T cells.

From roughly 400 ng of RNA, a library with molecular barcoded alpha/delta and beta/gamma adaptors was made. TCRdb reanalysed the reads using MiXCR and keeps one entry per CDR3 protein. The sample includes about 48,000 distinct CDR3 sequences, 15% to 20% of them seen just once. As regards this clonotype: What it binds is unknown.

Per the germline V gene, CDR1 is SGHTA and CDR2 is FQGNSA. The V end was cut by 0 bases, the J end by 2 bases, with 3 bases between. The CDR3 totals 13 residues. Sequencing used a population of CD138-negative cells sorted from bone marrow. This sequence joins TRBV7-2 and TRBJ2-3; the D is unclear. This sequence was found in a donor aged 40 or older with multiple myeloma. The CDR3 DNA reads TGTGCCAGCAGCTTAGCCCTCACAGATACGCAGTATTTT. Amino acid sequence: CASSLALTDTQYF.